These T cell receptor beta chains were read from a single sample in a study of blood T cell repertoires in COVID-19. The protocol was immunoSEQ multiplex PCR, while the TCRdb copy is restricted to in-frame clones and leaves out a portion. This sample has 400,000 to 550,000 clones, with about 85% found just once. Specimen: PBMCs or T cells enriched from blood (not recorded which). These receptors all stem from a woman between 18 and 29 years old with acute COVID-19. CDR3s include the opening cysteine and the closing phenylalanine or tryptophan.

j_call v_call cdr3_aa
TRBJ2-1 TRBV11-3 CASSLSIAGVGNEQFF
TRBJ1-4 TRBV21-1 CASTPQGQGPYSFVEKLFF
TRBJ1-1 TRBV18 CASSGQTNTEAFF
TRBJ1-1 TRBV7-2 CASSLRRENTEAFF
TRBJ1-3 TRBV2 CASSEEAYRGQGGNTIYF
TRBJ2-1 TRBV9 CASSAAGRGGPNEQFF
TRBJ2-1 TRBV18 CASSPGEGGNNEQFF
TRBJ1-5 TRBV28 CASSRDTSNQPQHF
TRBJ2-3 TRBV12-5 CASGLDSQADTQYF
TRBJ2-7 TRBV28 CASSFAGLEQYF
TRBJ2-5 TRBV7-3 CASSPFATAAETQYF
TRBJ2-6 TRBV9 CASSEGGGANVLTF
TRBJ1-5 TRBV19 CASSNSYSNQPQHF
TRBJ1-1 TRBV19 CASRSQGILNTEAFF
TRBJ1-1 TRBV29-1 CSVGNVGGGTEAFF
TRBJ2-7 TRBV4-1 CASSQAFGQGGVYEQYF
TRBJ2-5 TRBV6-5 CASRGQQETQYF
TRBJ2-5 TRBV9 CASSVIPQETQYF
TRBJ1-3 TRBV15 CATSRAGTGWNTIYF
TRBJ2-6 TRBV6-2/TRBV6-3 CASSGRAPGANVLTF
TRBJ2-6 TRBV3-1/TRBV3-2 CASSQISAGDVLTF
TRBJ1-6 TRBV6-5 CASKGTANSPLHF